A single T cell receptor beta chain is shown here with its context. The record originates from a study of blood T cell repertoires in COVID-19. Study summary: COVID-19 samples, acute and convalescent, were from the United States, Italy and Spain.

Libraries were prepared by immunoSEQ multiplex PCR; TCRdb keeps only in-frame clonotypes and omits some of them. The repertoire holds roughly 150,000 clones, with 87% as singletons. Trimming shortened V by 0 bases and J by 0 bases, and 11 bases separated the two germline ends. The germline V gene has CDR1 GTSNPN and CDR2 SVGIG (reference sequence). The CDR3 runs to 15 residues. The chain is built from TRBV30 and TRBJ1-2; D unresolved. Source material: peripheral blood. The source of this sequence is a human donor in a cohort sampled during active COVID-19. The chain's CDR3 is CAWSVTQISNYGYTF. The CDR3 nucleotides are TGTGCCTGGAGTGTAACCCAGATCTCTAACTATGGCTACACCTTC.